This TCR beta chain originates from a study of radiotherapy plus CTLA-4 blockade in lung cancer. The CDR3 has 14 residues. Germline V lookup: CDR1 MNHEY, CDR2 SMNVEV (reference sequence). The ends were cut back, 3 bases at V and 0 bases at J, with 9 bases in the middle. This clone occurred a few times. TCRdb's copy holds only in-frame clones and misses some; the assay was immunoSEQ multiplex PCR. Seen here are 40,000 to 45,000 clones, roughly four fifths observed once, and the top ten hold approximately 2.6%. Receiving focal radiation plus CTLA-4 blockade with ipilimumab were patients who had chemo-refractory metastatic non-small-cell lung cancer.

This receptor was identified in a human donor with non-small cell lung cancer whose response to radiotherapy plus ipilimumab could not be evaluated. This chain uses TRBV27 with TRBJ2-7, with D perhaps TRBD2 (5 bases). Here the sequenced sample was peripheral blood, taken from a patient treated with radiotherapy plus ipilimumab. This CDR3 is CASSFAGSSYEQYF. DNA for the CDR3: TGTGCCAGCAGTTTTGCGGGTAGCTCCTACGAGCAGTACTTC.